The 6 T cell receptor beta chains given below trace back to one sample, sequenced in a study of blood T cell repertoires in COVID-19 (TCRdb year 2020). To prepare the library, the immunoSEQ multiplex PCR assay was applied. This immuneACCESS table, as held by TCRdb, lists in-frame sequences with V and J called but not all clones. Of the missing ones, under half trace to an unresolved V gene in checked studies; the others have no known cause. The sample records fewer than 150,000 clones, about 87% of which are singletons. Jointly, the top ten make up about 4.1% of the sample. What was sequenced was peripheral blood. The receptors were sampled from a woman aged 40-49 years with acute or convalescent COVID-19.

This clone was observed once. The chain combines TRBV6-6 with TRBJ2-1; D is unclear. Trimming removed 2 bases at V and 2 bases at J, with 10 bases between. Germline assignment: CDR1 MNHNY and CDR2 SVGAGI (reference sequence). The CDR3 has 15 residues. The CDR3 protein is CASSYARGPYNEQFF. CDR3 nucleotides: TGTGCCAGCAGTTACGCTCGCGGCCCCTACAATGAGCAGTTCTTC.

CDR3 region: CASSLGGAREAFF. CDR3 sequence (DNA): TGTGCCAGCAGTTTAGGGGGCGCTAGGGAAGCTTTCTTT. The rearrangement uses TRBV28 and TRBJ1-1; perhaps TRBD1 as D (6 bases). The germline V gene has CDR1 MDHEN and CDR2 SYDVKM. Trimming cost V 2 bases and J 8 bases, with 12 bases left between them. CDR3 length: 13 amino acids.

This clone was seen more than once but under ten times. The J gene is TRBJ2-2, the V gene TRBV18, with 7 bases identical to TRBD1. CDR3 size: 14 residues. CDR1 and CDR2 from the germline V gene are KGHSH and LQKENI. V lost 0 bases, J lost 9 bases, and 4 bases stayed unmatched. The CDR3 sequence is CASSPPVTGWELFF. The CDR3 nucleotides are TGTGCCAGCTCACCACCGGTGACAGGGTGGGAGCTGTTTTTT.

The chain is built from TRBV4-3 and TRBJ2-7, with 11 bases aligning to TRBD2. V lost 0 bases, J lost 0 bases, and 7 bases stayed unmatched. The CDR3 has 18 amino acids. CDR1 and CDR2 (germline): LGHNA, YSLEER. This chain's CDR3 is CASSQEFGGTSGSYEQYF. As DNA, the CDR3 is TGCGCCAGCAGCCAAGAATTCGGGGGGACTAGCGGCTCCTACGAGCAGTACTTC.

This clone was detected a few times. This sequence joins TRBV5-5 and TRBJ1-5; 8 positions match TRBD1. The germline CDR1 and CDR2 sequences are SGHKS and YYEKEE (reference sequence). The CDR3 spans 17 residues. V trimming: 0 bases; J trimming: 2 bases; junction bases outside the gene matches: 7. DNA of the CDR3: TGTGCCAGCAGCTTGGGGGGCTCGACAGGGGGCAATCAGCCCCAGCATTTT. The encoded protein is CASSLGGSTGGNQPQHF. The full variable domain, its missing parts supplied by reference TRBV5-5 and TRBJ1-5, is DAGVTQSPTHLIKTRGQQVTLRCSPISGHKSVSWYQQVLGQGPQFIFQYYEKEERGRGNFPDRFSARQFPNYSSELNVNALLLGDSALYLCASSLGGSTGGNQPQHFGDGTRLSIL.

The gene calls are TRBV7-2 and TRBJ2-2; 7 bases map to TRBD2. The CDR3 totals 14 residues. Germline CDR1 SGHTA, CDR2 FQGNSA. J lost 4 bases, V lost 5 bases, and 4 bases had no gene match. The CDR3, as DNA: TGTGCCAGCAGCCAACAGCGGGGCACCGGGGAGCTGTTTTTT. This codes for CASSQQRGTGELFF.